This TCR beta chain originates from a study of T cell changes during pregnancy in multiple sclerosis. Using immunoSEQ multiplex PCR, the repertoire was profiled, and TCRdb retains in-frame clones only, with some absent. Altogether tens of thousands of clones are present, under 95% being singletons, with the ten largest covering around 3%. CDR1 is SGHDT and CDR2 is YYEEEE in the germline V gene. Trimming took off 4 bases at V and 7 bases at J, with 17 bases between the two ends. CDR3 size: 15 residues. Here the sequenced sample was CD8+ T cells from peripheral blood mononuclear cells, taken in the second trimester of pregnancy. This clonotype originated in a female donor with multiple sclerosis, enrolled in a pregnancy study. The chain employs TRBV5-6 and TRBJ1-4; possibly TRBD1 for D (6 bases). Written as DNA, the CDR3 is TGTGCCAGCAGCCTCAGGGGAGGGGGAAGTGAAAAACTGTTTTTT. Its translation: CASSLRGGGSEKLFF. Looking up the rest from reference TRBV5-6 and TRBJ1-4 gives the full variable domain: DAGVTQSPTHLIKTRGQQVTLRCSPKSGHDTVSWYQQALGQGPQFIFQYYEEEERQRGNFPDRFSGHQFPNYSSELNVNALLLGDSALYLCASSLRGGGSEKLFFGSGTQLSVL.